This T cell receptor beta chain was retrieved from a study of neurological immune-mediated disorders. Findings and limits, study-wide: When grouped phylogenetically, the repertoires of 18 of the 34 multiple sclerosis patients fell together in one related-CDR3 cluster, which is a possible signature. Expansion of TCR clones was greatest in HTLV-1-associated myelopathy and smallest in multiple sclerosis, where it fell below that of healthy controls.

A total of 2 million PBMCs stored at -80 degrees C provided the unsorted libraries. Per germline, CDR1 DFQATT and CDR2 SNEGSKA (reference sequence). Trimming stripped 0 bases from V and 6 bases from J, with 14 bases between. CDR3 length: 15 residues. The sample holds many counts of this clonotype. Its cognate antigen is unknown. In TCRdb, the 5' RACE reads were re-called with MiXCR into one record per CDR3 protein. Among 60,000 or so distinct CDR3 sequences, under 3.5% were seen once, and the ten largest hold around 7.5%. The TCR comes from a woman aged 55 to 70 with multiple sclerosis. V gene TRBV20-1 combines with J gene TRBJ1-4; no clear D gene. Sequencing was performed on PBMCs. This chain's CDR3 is CSARDFSAIHEKLFF. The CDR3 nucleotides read TGCAGTGCTAGAGATTTTTCGGCTATCCATGAAAAACTGTTTTTT.